This T cell receptor (beta chain) was obtained from a study of blood T cell repertoires in COVID-19. The assay was immunoSEQ multiplex PCR, and TCRdb's table has in-frame clones only and misses some. This sample carries around 60,000 clones, around 81% of them seen once, and the ten largest clones take approximately 3.5%. The CDR3 spans 16 residues. The V segment lost 2 bases and the J segment 2 bases; nucleotides outside the gene matches: 6. CDR1 is MNHEY, CDR2 SVGAGI, per germline. The material sequenced was peripheral blood. The chain uses TRBV6-5 and TRBJ2-1, with 7 positions matching TRBD1. The receptor's source is a woman aged 80 or older with acute or convalescent COVID-19. As DNA, the CDR3 is TGTGCCAGCAGTTACGGGTCCCAGGGGGCCTACAATGAGCAGTTCTTC. As protein: CASSYGSQGAYNEQFF.